The rows below give T cell receptor beta chains drawn from one sample of a study of blood T cell repertoires in COVID-19. Some clones are missing from TCRdb's copy, which holds only in-frame ones; the method was immunoSEQ multiplex PCR. The sample records roughly 130,000 clones, less than 85% being singletons. Sequencing was done on a sample of peripheral blood. The source is a woman aged 55 to 70 with acute or convalescent COVID-19. CDR3s include the opening cysteine and the closing phenylalanine or tryptophan. Each record gives: CDR3 protein, CDR3 DNA, D gene, V gene, J gene, clone size. D genes are given only for firm matches. Where a row states a size, it is once, few, many or the class of an expanded clone; other rows omit it.

CASSGPQGAYETKDYGYTF,TGTGCCAGCAGCGGGCCGCAGGGGGCGTATGAGACTAAGGACTATGGCTACACCTTC,TRBD1,TRBV7-2,TRBJ1-2,-
CASSSKQTVMNTEAFF,TGTGCCAGCAGTTCCAAACAGACAGTAATGAACACTGAAGCTTTCTTT,-,TRBV27,TRBJ1-1,-
CASSTRDRGSYGYTF,TGTGCCAGTAGTACTCGGGACAGGGGATCGTATGGCTACACCTTC,TRBD1,TRBV19,TRBJ1-2,once
CASRGGGRGGYTF,TGTGCCAGCAGGGGGGGAGGAAGGGGAGGCTACACCTTC,-,TRBV3-1/TRBV3-2,TRBJ1-2,-
CASSAGAGGIYNSPLHF,TGTGCCAGCAGCGCGGGGGCAGGGGGAATATATAATTCACCCCTCCACTTT,TRBD1,TRBV9,TRBJ1-6,-
CASSSQQGNTIYF,TGCGCCAGCAGCTCGCAACAGGGGAACACCATATATTTT,TRBD1,TRBV5-1,TRBJ1-3,-
CASSRGGVIYGYTF,TGTGCCAGCAGCCGCGGAGGGGTCATCTATGGCTACACCTTC,-,TRBV5-5,TRBJ1-2,-
CASSLTGGNTEAFF,TGTGCCAGCAGCTTAACAGGGGGCAACACTGAAGCTTTCTTT,TRBD1,TRBV7-9,TRBJ1-1,-
CASSGNEQFF,TGTGCCAGTAGCGGGAATGAGCAGTTCTTC,-,TRBV19,TRBJ2-1,many
CASSLDQNSGNTIYF,TGTGCCAGCAGCCTAGATCAGAACTCTGGAAACACCATATATTTT,-,TRBV13,TRBJ1-3,once
CASGATGDPHGYTF,TGTGCCAGCGGAGCGACAGGTGACCCCCATGGCTACACCTTC,-,TRBV7-3,TRBJ1-2,-
CASSITGGNVNTEAFF,TGCGCCAGCAGCATCACAGGGGGTAATGTGAACACTGAAGCTTTCTTT,TRBD1,TRBV5-1,TRBJ1-1,-
CASSKQPSTDTQYF,TGCGCCAGCAGCAAACAGCCTAGCACAGATACGCAGTATTTT,-,TRBV5-1,TRBJ2-3,-
CASSYSRQVVF,TGTGCCAGCAGTTATTCTCGACAGGTCGTCTTT,-,TRBV12-3/TRBV12-4,TRBJ1-1,-
CASSPRGDNEQYF,TGTGCCAGCTCACCAAGGGGCGACAACGAGCAGTACTTC,-,TRBV18,TRBJ2-7,-
CASSSPSGGSNEQFF,TGTGCCAGCAGTTCCCCCAGCGGGGGGTCCAATGAGCAGTTCTTC,TRBD2,TRBV27,TRBJ2-1,-
CASSLIGGGQNIQYF,TGTGCCAGCAGCTTAATTGGGGGGGGACAAAACATTCAGTACTTC,TRBD2,TRBV11-1,TRBJ2-4,-
CASRTGANTGELFF,TGTGCCTCGAGGACAGGGGCTAACACCGGGGAGCTGTTTTTT,TRBD1,TRBV30,TRBJ2-2,-